Presented here are 6 T cell receptor beta chains from one specimen sequenced in a study of human T cells and chemical hapten exposure. The time point was: patch test 2, 6 weeks after DPC sensitization. Stated treatment: therapeutic diphenylcyclopropenone sensitization with weekly scalp DPC. TCRdb recomputed calls from the RACE reads with MiXCR, one row per CDR3 protein. The sample carries about 350,000 distinct CDR3 sequences, under 6.5% recorded once. This sample comprised whole blood, obtained in connection with sensitization to the hapten diphenylcyclopropenone (DPC). Source of these receptors: a woman under 30 with alopecia areata. Some clones in this sample may be carry-over from other donors' samples.

The rearrangement links TRBV7-9 to TRBJ2-3; 15 nucleotides line up with TRBD2. The junction had 3 bases not matched to a gene; V was cut back by 3 bases and J by 5 bases. Germline CDR1 is SEHNR and CDR2 is FQNEAQ (reference sequence). This CDR3 region has 16 residues. This chain's CDR3 is CASSFGLAGGEDTQYF. CDR3 coding DNA: TGTGCCAGCAGCTTCGGACTAGCGGGGGGGGAAGATACGCAGTATTTT.

This clonotype came up a few times. The chain is built from TRBV4-3 and TRBJ2-2; TRBD1 is a possible D gene (5 bases). V was pared by 1 base and J by 1 base, with 7 bases between. The CDR3 runs 15 residues. The germline V gene has CDR1 LGHNA and CDR2 YSLEER. The CDR3 region is CASSQAGQNTGELFF. The CDR3 region has the DNA TGCGCCAGCAGCCAAGCAGGACAGAACACCGGGGAGCTGTTTTTT.

The J gene is TRBJ1-2, the V gene TRBV11-1, with D unresolved. The length of the CDR3 is 14 residues. Trimming pared 2 bases from V and 4 bases from J, leaving 11 bases between. CDR1 SGHAT and CDR2 FQDESV come from the germline V gene (reference sequence). CDR3 residues: CASSLRGSLYGYTF. In DNA form, the CDR3 reads TGTGCCAGCAGCTTACGAGGGAGTCTCTATGGCTACACCTTC.

V usage is TRBV7-3 and J usage is TRBJ2-3, with a possible D match to TRBD1 (5 bases). Germline CDR1 is SGHTA and CDR2 is FQGTGA. The CDR3 covers 14 residues. V lost 0 bases and J 5 bases, leaving 9 bases between the germline ends. The CDR3 protein is CASSLTGPGDTQYF. CDR3 DNA sequence: TGTGCCAGCAGCTTAACGGGGCCGGGAGATACGCAGTATTTT.

The V gene is TRBV3-1, the J gene TRBJ2-3; 8 bases are shared with TRBD2. V dropped 5 bases and J dropped 4; count of bases not matched to a gene: 8. The germline CDR1 and CDR2 sequences are LGHDT and YNNKEL (reference sequence). The CDR3 is 15 residues long. CDR3 bases: TGTGCCAGCAGCAAACCGGGACTAGGAGCAGATACGCAGTATTTT. This encodes CASSKPGLGADTQYF.

This clonotype turned up a few times. This chain links TRBV6-1 with TRBJ1-2; no clear D. The length of the CDR3 is 13 residues. Germline V gene lookup returns CDR1 MNHNS and CDR2 SASEGT. V was shortened by 4 bases and J by 4 bases, with 10 bases between the two germline ends. The CDR3 coding sequence is TGTGCCAGCAGTGTCCAGGCCTTCTATGGCTACACCTTC. Protein product: CASSVQAFYGYTF.